This is a list of T cell receptor beta chains from one sample in a study of beta chain features in type 1 diabetes. The table came from immunoSEQ multiplex PCR; TCRdb's copy has only in-frame clones and leaves some out. The sample has nearly 250,000 clones, 13% to 15% seen once; the top ten hold about 0.026%. Sequenced input: naive CD4+ T cells from blood. The receptors were sampled from a woman in her thirties or forties in good health. Both conserved end residues are part of each CDR3. Each record gives: J gene, CDR3 length, V gene, CDR3 protein.

j_gene: TRBJ1-6; len: 18; v_gene: TRBV7-6; CDR3aa: CASSRVPASSSYNSPLHF
j_gene: TRBJ1-5; len: 16; v_gene: TRBV19; CDR3aa: CASSISRGNSNQPQHF
j_gene: TRBJ2-1; len: 14; v_gene: TRBV7-2; CDR3aa: CASSLSGVVNEQFF
j_gene: TRBJ2-2; len: 15; v_gene: TRBV4-1; CDR3aa: CASSLLVGEAGELFF
j_gene: TRBJ1-2; len: 13; v_gene: TRBV27; CDR3aa: CASSLRGIYGYTF
j_gene: TRBJ1-2; len: 13; v_gene: TRBV14; CDR3aa: CASSQNQGYGYTF
j_gene: TRBJ1-2; len: 15; v_gene: TRBV6-5; CDR3aa: CASSYSTGGDYGYTF
j_gene: TRBJ1-5; len: 14; v_gene: TRBV5-1; CDR3aa: CASSSNPSNQPQHF
j_gene: TRBJ1-1; len: 12; v_gene: TRBV6-6; CDR3aa: CASSYSSTEAFF
j_gene: TRBJ2-7; len: 13; v_gene: TRBV27; CDR3aa: CASRRTGTYEQYF
j_gene: TRBJ1-5; len: 13; v_gene: TRBV5-1; CDR3aa: CASSLAQGGPQHF
j_gene: TRBJ2-3; len: 16; v_gene: TRBV15; CDR3aa: CATSGRPGQGIDTQYF
j_gene: TRBJ1-2; len: 14; v_gene: TRBV7-2; CDR3aa: CASSQSTGNYGYTF
j_gene: TRBJ1-2; len: 15; v_gene: TRBV6-5; CDR3aa: CASSYTTGALGGYTF
j_gene: TRBJ2-7; len: 14; v_gene: TRBV11-2; CDR3aa: CASNPWTTVYEQYF
j_gene: TRBJ2-1; len: 16; v_gene: TRBV5-1; CDR3aa: CASTEAGPPSRGEQFF
j_gene: TRBJ2-1; len: 14; v_gene: TRBV4-1; CDR3aa: CASSQPTGLGEQFF
j_gene: TRBJ1-1; len: 13; v_gene: TRBV18; CDR3aa: CASSPTENTEAFF
j_gene: TRBJ2-4; len: 14; v_gene: TRBV19; CDR3aa: CASSPSWAKNIQYF
j_gene: TRBJ2-6; len: 15; v_gene: TRBV5-4; CDR3aa: CASSLDGGAANVLTF
j_gene: TRBJ1-1; len: 16; v_gene: TRBV7-8; CDR3aa: CASSGRDFPRTTEAFF
j_gene: TRBJ1-5; len: 16; v_gene: TRBV6-6; CDR3aa: CASSYGTGNSNQPQHF
j_gene: TRBJ2-3; len: 9; v_gene: TRBV5-1; CDR3aa: CASTDTQYF
j_gene: TRBJ2-6; len: 17; v_gene: TRBV5-4; CDR3aa: CASSLVQGTSGANVLTF
j_gene: TRBJ1-4; len: 16; v_gene: TRBV7-9; CDR3aa: CASSFPRTGWGEKLFF
j_gene: TRBJ2-1; len: 19; v_gene: TRBV5-1; CDR3aa: CASSPLTSGGLSSYNEQFF
j_gene: TRBJ2-1; len: 17; v_gene: TRBV7-9; CDR3aa: CASSLAVGGTGLYEQFF
j_gene: TRBJ2-2; len: 13; v_gene: TRBV4-2; CDR3aa: CASSQDITGELFF
j_gene: TRBJ1-2; len: 12; v_gene: TRBV6-6; CDR3aa: CASSYDTLGYTF
j_gene: TRBJ1-1; len: 14; v_gene: TRBV27; CDR3aa: CASSHRGRDTEAFF
j_gene: TRBJ1-2; len: 14; v_gene: TRBV7-9; CDR3aa: CASSVGQSNYGYTF
j_gene: TRBJ2-5; len: 15; v_gene: TRBV11-2; CDR3aa: CASSLGQRGTQTQYF
j_gene: TRBJ1-2; len: 15; v_gene: TRBV2; CDR3aa: CASVDRDRGNYGYTF
j_gene: TRBJ1-1; len: 11; v_gene: TRBV20-1; CDR3aa: CSTKMNTEAFF
j_gene: TRBJ1-2; len: 14; v_gene: TRBV18; CDR3aa: CASSLRGESDGYTF
j_gene: TRBJ2-2; len: 15; v_gene: TRBV7-6; CDR3aa: CASSFEQANTGELFF
j_gene: TRBJ2-1; len: 14; v_gene: TRBV5-1; CDR3aa: CASSGGLVVDEQFF
j_gene: TRBJ2-1; len: 16; v_gene: TRBV12-5; CDR3aa: CASGLRTLAENNEQFF
j_gene: TRBJ1-2; len: 18; v_gene: TRBV2; CDR3aa: CASSNFEPPGTANYGYTF
j_gene: TRBJ2-5; len: 15; v_gene: TRBV5-1; CDR3aa: CASSPRGSSQETQYF
j_gene: TRBJ1-2; len: 17; v_gene: TRBV6-4; CDR3aa: CASSDSVQGGRVYGYTF
j_gene: TRBJ1-6; len: 18; v_gene: TRBV18; CDR3aa: CASSIQGSDSSYNSPLHF
j_gene: TRBJ2-7; len: 13; v_gene: TRBV19; CDR3aa: CASKENSAYEQYF
j_gene: TRBJ1-6; len: 15; v_gene: TRBV16; CDR3aa: CASSLSGQGNSPLHF
j_gene: TRBJ2-7; len: 14; v_gene: TRBV9; CDR3aa: CASSVGQVPYEQYF
j_gene: TRBJ2-5; len: 14; v_gene: TRBV5-4; CDR3aa: CASSSRGRGETQYF
j_gene: TRBJ2-7; len: 13; v_gene: TRBV7-9; CDR3aa: CASSGRGSYEQYF
j_gene: TRBJ1-5; len: 14; v_gene: TRBV2; CDR3aa: CASSPEAGDQPQHF
j_gene: TRBJ2-7; len: 14; v_gene: TRBV25-1; CDR3aa: CASSPTGTVYEQYF
j_gene: TRBJ2-7; len: 14; v_gene: TRBV10-1; CDR3aa: CASSEPETGDEQYF
j_gene: TRBJ2-1; len: 16; v_gene: TRBV13; CDR3aa: CASSNGLAGGYNEQFF
j_gene: TRBJ1-2; len: 12; v_gene: TRBV4-1; CDR3aa: CASSQDAVGYTF
j_gene: TRBJ2-3; len: 15; v_gene: TRBV5-1; CDR3aa: CASSSERGRTDTQYF